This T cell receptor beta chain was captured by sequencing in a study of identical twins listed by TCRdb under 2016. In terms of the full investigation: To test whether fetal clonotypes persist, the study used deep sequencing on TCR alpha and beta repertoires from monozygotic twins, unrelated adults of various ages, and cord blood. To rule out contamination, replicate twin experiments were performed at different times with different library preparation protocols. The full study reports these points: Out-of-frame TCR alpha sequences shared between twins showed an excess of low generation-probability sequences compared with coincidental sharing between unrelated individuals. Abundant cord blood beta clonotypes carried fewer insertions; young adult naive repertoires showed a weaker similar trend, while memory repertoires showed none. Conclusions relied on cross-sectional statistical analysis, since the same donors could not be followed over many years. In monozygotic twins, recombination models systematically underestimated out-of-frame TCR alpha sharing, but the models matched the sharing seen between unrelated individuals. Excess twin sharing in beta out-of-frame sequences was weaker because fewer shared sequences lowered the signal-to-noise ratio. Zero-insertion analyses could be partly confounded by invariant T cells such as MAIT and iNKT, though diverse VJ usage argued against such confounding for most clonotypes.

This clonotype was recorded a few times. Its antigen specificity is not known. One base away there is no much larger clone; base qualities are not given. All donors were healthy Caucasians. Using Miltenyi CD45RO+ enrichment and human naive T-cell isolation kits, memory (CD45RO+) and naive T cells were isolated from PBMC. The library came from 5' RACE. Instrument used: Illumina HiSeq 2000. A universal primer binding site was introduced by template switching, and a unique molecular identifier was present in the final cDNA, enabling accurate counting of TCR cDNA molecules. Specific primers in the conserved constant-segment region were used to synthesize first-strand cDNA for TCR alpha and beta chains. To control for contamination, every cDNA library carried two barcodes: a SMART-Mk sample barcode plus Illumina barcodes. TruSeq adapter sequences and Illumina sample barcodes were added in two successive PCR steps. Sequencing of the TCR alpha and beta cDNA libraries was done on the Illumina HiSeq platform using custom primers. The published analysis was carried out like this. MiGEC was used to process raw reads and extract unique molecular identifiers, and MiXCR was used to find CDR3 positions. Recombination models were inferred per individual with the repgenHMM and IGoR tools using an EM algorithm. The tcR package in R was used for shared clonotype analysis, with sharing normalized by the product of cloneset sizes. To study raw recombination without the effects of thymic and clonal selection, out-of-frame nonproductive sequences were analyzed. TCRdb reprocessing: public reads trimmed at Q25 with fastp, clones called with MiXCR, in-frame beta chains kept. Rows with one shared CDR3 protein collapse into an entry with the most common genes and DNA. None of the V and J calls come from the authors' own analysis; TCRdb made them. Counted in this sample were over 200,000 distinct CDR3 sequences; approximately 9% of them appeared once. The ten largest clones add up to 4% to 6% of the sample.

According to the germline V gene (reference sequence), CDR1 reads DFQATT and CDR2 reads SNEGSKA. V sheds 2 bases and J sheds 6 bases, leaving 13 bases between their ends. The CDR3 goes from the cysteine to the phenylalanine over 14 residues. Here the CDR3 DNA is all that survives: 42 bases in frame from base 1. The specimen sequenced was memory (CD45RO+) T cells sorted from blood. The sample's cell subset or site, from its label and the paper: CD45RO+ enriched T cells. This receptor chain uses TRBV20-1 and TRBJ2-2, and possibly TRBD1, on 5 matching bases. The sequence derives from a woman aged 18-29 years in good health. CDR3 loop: CSARQGVFPGELFF. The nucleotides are TGCAGTGCTAGACAAGGGGTTTTTCCCGGGGAGCTGTTTTTT.